Each of the 5 T cell receptor beta chains below was sequenced from the same sample in a study of blood T cell repertoires in COVID-19. TCRdb's copy holds only in-frame clones and misses some; the assay was immunoSEQ multiplex PCR. The repertoire holds about 67,000 clones, with 75% to 90% as singletons. The sequencing sample was made of peripheral blood. These receptor sequences come from a middle-aged man with active COVID-19.

The chain uses TRBV7-2 and TRBJ2-3; the match to TRBD2 covers 7 bases. The CDR3 runs 13 residues. Germline-derived CDR1 and CDR2 are SGHTA and FQGNSA. With V trimmed by 2 bases and J by 9 bases, 5 bases remained unmatched. CDR3: CASSLSGAYTQYF. CDR3 DNA: TGTGCCAGCAGCTTAAGCGGGGCTTACACGCAGTATTTT.

The chain links TRBV28 to TRBJ1-1, with 7 bases that match TRBD1. Per germline, CDR1 MDHEN and CDR2 SYDVKM. The CDR3 extends over 15 amino acids. With 2 bases clipped from V and 1 base from J, the junction kept 4 bases outside the gene matches. Here the CDR3 reads CASSLTRQGNTEAFF. CDR3 DNA sequence: TGTGCCAGCAGTTTAACTCGACAGGGGAACACTGAAGCTTTCTTT.

V and J are TRBV6-2 or TRBV6-3 and TRBJ1-2; 7 nucleotides align to TRBD1. The CDR3 runs 15 residues. V was pared by 2 bases and J by 4 bases, with 7 bases of the junction left unmatched. Germline assignment: CDR1 MNHEY and CDR2 SVGEGT. The DNA for the CDR3 is TGTGCCAGCAGTTACCTCGGGCAGGGGGGCTATGGCTACACCTTC. Its translation: CASSYLGQGGYGYTF.

The rearrangement joins TRBV27 to TRBJ2-2; TRBD2 matches 8 bases. The CDR3 is made up of 13 amino acids. V lost 6 bases, J lost 4 bases, and 1 base stayed unmatched. Germline V CDR1 and CDR2: MNHEY, SMNVEV (reference sequence). DNA for the CDR3: TGTGCCAGCAGGCGGGAGGCCACCGGGGAGCTGTTTTTT. Its translation is CASRREATGELFF.

The chain has TRBV7-6 and TRBJ1-1; D remains ambiguous. The germline V and J ends were trimmed by 5 bases and 0 bases, with 7 bases remaining between them. The germline V gene has CDR1 SGHVS and CDR2 FNYEAQ. CDR3 length equals 13 residues. CDR3 DNA: TGTGCCAGCAGCGCCTGGCTGAACACTGAAGCTTTCTTT. Amino acids: CASSAWLNTEAFF. Complete variable domain (other parts from reference TRBV7-6 and TRBJ1-1): GAGVSQSPRYKVTKRGQDVALRCDPISGHVSLYWYRQALGQGPEFLTYFNYEAQQDKSGLPNDRFSAERPEGSISTLTIQRTEQRDSAMYRCASSAWLNTEAFFGQGTRLTVV.